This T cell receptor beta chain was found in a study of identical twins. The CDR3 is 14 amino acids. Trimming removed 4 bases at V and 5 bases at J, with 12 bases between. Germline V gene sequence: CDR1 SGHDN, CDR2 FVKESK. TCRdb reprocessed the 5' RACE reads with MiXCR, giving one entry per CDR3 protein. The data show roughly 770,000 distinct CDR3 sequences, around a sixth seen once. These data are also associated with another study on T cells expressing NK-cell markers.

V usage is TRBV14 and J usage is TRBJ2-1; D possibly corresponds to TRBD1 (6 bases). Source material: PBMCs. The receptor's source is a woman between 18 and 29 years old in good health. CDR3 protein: CASSRDTDDNEQFF. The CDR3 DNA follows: TGTGCCAGCAGCCGGGACACCGACGACAATGAGCAGTTCTTC.